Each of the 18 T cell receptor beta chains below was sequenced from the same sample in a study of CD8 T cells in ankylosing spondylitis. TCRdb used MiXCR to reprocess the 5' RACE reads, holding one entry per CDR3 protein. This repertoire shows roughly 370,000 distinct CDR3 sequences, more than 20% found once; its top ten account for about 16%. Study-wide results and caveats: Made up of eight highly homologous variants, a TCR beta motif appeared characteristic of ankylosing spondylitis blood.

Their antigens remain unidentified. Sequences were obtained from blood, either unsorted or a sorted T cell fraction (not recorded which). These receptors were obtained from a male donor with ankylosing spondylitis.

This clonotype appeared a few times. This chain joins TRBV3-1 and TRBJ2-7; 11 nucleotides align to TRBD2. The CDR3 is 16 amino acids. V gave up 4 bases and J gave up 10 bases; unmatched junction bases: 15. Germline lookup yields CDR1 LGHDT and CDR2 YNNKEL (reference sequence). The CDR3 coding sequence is TGTGCCAGCAGCCTACGATTGACTAGCGGGACGTCCGAACAGTACTTC. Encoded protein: CASSLRLTSGTSEQYF.

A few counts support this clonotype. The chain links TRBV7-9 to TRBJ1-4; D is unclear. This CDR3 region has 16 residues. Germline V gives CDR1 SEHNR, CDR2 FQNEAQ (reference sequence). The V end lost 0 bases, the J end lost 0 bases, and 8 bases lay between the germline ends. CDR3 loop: CASSLALQTTNEKLFF. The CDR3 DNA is TGTGCCAGCAGCTTAGCGTTGCAGACAACTAATGAAAAACTGTTTTTT.

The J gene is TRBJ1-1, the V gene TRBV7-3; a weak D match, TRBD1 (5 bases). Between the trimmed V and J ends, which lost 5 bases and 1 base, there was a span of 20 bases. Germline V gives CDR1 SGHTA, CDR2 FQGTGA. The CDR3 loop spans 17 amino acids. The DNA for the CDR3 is TGTGCCAGCAGCCCACGCCGGGGCGGCAGTCCGAACACTGAAGCTTTCTTT. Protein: CASSPRRGGSPNTEAFF.

The CDR3 spells CASSIGLTGGLLYEQYF. For the CDR3, the DNA is TGTGCCAGTAGTATAGGACTGACAGGGGGCCTACTCTACGAGCAGTACTTC. The rearrangement joins TRBV19 to TRBJ2-7; TRBD1 matches 10 bases. Trimming took 1 base from V and 3 from J; bases not matched to a gene: 9. Germline V CDR1 and CDR2: LNHDA, SQIVND (reference sequence). This CDR3 has 17 residues.

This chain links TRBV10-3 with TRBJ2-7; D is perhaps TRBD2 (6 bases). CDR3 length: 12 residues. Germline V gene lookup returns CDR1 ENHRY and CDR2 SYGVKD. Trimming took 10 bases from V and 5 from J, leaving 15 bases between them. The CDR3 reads CATSTRSDEQYF. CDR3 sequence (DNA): TGTGCCACCTCGACTAGGAGCGACGAGCAGTACTTC.

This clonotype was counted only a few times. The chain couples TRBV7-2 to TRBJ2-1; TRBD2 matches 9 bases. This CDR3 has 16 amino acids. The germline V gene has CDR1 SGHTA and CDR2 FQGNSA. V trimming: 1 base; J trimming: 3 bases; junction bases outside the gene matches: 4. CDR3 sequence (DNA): TGTGCCAGCAGCTTAGGTCCGACTAGCGGCTACAATGAGCAGTTCTTC. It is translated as CASSLGPTSGYNEQFF.

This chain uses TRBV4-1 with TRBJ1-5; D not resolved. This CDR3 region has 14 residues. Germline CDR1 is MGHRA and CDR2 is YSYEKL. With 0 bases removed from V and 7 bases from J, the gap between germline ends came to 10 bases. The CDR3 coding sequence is TGCGCCAGCAGCCAAGATCGTTCGCCCCAGCCCCAGCATTTT. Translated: CASSQDRSPQPQHF.

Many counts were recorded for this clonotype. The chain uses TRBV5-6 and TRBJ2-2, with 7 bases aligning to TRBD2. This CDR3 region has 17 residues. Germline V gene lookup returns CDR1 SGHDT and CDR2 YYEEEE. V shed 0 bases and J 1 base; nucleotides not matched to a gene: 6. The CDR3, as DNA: TGTGCCAGCAGCTTGGCCGGGAGGCAGTTGAACACCGGGGAGCTGTTTTTT. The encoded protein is CASSLAGRQLNTGELFF.

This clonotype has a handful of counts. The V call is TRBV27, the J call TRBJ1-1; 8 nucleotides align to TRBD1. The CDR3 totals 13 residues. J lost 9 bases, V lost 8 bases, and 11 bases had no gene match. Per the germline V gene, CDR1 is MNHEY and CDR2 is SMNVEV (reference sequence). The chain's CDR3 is CASGERQGTKAFF. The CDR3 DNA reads TGTGCCAGCGGGGAGCGACAGGGGACTAAAGCTTTCTTT.

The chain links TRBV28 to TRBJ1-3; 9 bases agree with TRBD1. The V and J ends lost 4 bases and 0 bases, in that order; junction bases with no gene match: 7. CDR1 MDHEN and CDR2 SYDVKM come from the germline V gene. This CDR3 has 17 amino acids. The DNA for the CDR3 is TGTGCCAGCAGTTGGACAGGGGCGCCTTCCTCTGGAAACACCATATATTTT. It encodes CASSWTGAPSSGNTIYF.

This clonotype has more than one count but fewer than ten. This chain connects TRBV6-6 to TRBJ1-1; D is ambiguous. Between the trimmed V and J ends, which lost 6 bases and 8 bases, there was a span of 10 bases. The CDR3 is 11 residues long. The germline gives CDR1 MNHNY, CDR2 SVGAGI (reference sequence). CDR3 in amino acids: CASSIAGEAFF. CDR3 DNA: TGTGCCAGCAGCATCGCGGGGGAAGCTTTCTTT.

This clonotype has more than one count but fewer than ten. The CDR3 sequence is CASRDWGEGDGYTF. The DNA of the CDR3 is TGTGCCAGCAGGGACTGGGGGGAGGGCGATGGCTACACCTTC. V is TRBV12-3 or TRBV12-4 and J is TRBJ1-2, with D possibly matching TRBD1 (5 bases). The length of the CDR3 is 14 residues. Between the trimmed V and J ends, which lost 6 bases and 6 bases, there was a span of 17 bases.

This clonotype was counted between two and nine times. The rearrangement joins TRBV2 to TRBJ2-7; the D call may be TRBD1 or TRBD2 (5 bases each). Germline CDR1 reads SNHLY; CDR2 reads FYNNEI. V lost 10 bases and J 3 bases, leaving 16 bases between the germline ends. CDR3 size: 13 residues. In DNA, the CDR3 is TGTGCCACCGGCCCGGGACCCGTCTACGAGCAGTACTTC. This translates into CATGPGPVYEQYF.

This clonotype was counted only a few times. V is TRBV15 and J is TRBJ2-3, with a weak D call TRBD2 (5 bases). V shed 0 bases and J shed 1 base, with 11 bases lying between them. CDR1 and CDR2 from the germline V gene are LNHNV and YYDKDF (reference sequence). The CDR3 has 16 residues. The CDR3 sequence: CATSRDGRAGTDTQYF. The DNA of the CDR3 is TGTGCCACCAGCAGAGATGGGCGGGCGGGCACAGATACGCAGTATTTT. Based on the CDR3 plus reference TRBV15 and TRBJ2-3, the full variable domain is DAMVIQNPRYQVTQFGKPVTLSCSQTLNHNVMYWYQQKSSQAPKLLFHYYDKDFNNEADTPDNFQSRRPNTSFCFLDIRSPGLGDTAMYLCATSRDGRAGTDTQYFGPGTRLTVL.

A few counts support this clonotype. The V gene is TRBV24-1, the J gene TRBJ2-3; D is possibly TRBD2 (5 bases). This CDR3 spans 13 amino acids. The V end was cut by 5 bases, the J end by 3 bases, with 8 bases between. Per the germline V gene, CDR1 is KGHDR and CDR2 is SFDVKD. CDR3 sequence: CATSGPGTDTQYF. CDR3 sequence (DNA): TGTGCCACCAGTGGGCCGGGGACAGATACGCAGTATTTT.

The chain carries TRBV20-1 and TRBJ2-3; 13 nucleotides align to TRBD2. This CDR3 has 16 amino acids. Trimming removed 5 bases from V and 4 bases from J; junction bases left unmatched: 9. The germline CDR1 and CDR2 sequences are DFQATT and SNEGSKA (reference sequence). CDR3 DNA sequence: TGCAGTGCTGATATACTAGCGGGAGGGTTTGCAGATACGCAGTATTTT. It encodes CSADILAGGFADTQYF.

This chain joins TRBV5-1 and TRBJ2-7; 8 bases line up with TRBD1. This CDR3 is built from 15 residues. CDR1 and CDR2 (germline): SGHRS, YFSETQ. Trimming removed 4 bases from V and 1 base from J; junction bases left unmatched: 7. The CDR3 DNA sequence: TGCGCCAGCAGCGTACAACAGGGGGTGTCCTACGAGCAGTACTTC. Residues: CASSVQQGVSYEQYF.

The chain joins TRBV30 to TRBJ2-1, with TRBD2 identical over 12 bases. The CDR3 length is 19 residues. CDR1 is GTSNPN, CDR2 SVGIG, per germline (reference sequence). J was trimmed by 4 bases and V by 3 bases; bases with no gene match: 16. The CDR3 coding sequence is TGTGCCTGGAGCCACTACGTCGGGACTAGCGGGCTGCCGTACAATGAGCAGTTCTTC. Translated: CAWSHYVGTSGLPYNEQFF.